The present TCR beta chain was sequenced within a study of early T cells in non-severe SARS-CoV-2 infection. Study overall: Sequencing targeted bulk RNA from unsorted whole blood, leaving chains unpaired. General study results and limits: The matching step, a VDJdb search, favored anti-spike CD8 responses and missed private and CD4 specificities.

With respect to this clonotype: Its specificity is not known.

The CDR3 loop spans 16 amino acids. The V end was cut by 0 bases, the J end by 0 bases, with 7 bases between. Germline V gives CDR1 SGHRS, CDR2 YFSETQ. Attachment of unique molecular identifiers was made to individual cDNA molecules. Using its own MiXCR run on the 5' RACE reads, TCRdb lists one record per CDR3 protein. The table lists just under 30,000 distinct CDR3 sequences, more than 5% of them singletons. The rearrangement uses TRBV5-1 and TRBJ2-6; TRBD2 is a possible D gene (5 bases). This clonotype was obtained from an adult who was a healthcare worker with PCR-confirmed SARS-CoV-2 infection or an uninfected control (not recorded which). The sequencing sample was made of whole blood. CDR3 in DNA: TGCGCCAGCAGCTTGGCCGGGAACTCTGGGGCCAACGTCCTGACTTTC. This translates into CASSLAGNSGANVLTF.